This TCR beta chain appears in the sequencing data of a study of PD-1 blockade in classical Hodgkin lymphoma (dated by TCRdb to between 2020 and 2021). A note on the overall study: Nivolumab dosing was 3 mg/kg intravenously every 2 weeks, continuing until either disease progression or unacceptable toxicity. To define a peripheral blood immune signature of response to PD-1 blockade in classical Hodgkin lymphoma, the study combined TCR beta sequencing with CyTOF. Broader findings and caveats from the paper: Only a single clinical trial cohort was studied, and what caused the repertoire differences, possibly disease activity or prior therapy, remained undefined. Trial patients with a complete response had baseline diversity similar to that of newly diagnosed patients, while partial responders and progressors had significantly lower diversity. Lower diversity was observed in patients in whom nivolumab was started less than 1 year after ASCT, and these patients were excluded from later analyses so that confounding by immune reconstitution would be avoided. Baseline TCR diversity was reported as lower in newly diagnosed patients than in healthy donors, and lower still in relapsed/refractory patients. CD4+ but not CD8+ TCR diversity rose significantly by C4D1 (p=0.0027 vs p=0.16), most apparent in complete responders (p=0.02).

The CDR3 runs 18 amino acids, cysteine and phenylalanine included. Of all the DNA, just the CDR3 is kept, 54 bases in frame from base 1. According to the germline V gene (reference sequence), CDR1 reads LNHDA and CDR2 reads SQIVND. The V end loses 6 bases and the J end loses 3 bases, and a stretch of 26 bases separates them. This clone came up once. It lacks a known antigen. No much larger clone is present one base from it, and per-base qualities are unavailable. This sample's time point label indicates: cycle 4 day 1 (C4D1), after five to seven weeks of nivolumab. Relapse after autologous stem cell transplantation had occurred in all trial patients, and cohorts A, B and C were distinguished by prior brentuximab vedotin exposure. CD4+ T cells were purified from thawed PBMCs by magnetic negative selection with a Miltenyi CD4+ T cell isolation kit. The trial cohort included around 60 patients with relapsed/refractory classical Hodgkin lymphoma, and each patient had a best overall response of complete response, partial response or progressive disease. Single-agent nivolumab was administered to trial patients in the multi-cohort phase II CheckMate 205 trial. An independent review committee assessed best overall response by applying the 2007 International Working Group response criteria. PBMCs from the trial were collected at three points: immediately before nivolumab initiation (C1D1), and during therapy at cycle 2 day 1 and cycle 4 day 1. After peripheral blood was drawn into 8 mL Vacutainer Cell Preparation Tubes, PBMCs were isolated by centrifugation and then cryopreserved. Purified CD4+ and CD8+ fractions were generated only in cases for which an additional PBMC sample was available. Magnetically labelled cells were depleted on LS columns in a quadroMACS separator, and the flow-through was collected as the purified fraction.

Genomic DNA was extracted with the Qiagen DNeasy kit from unsorted PBMCs and from negatively selected CD4+ and CD8+ fractions. TCR beta CDR3 regions were subjected to amplification by immunoSEQ multiplex PCR with primers that anneal to V and J segments. A synthetic immune receptor repertoire was used to minimize amplification bias, and any residual bias was removed computationally once sequencing was done. In the source study's methods: Repertoire diversity was quantified as the Shannon entropy index using custom Python scripts. Unsorted, CD4+ and CD8+ repertoires were examined separately, except in combined analyses, for which CD4+ and CD8+ sequences were merged in silico. Clonal expansion was defined as at least a 2-fold frequency increase after treatment relative to C1D1, with a pseudocount of 0.5 for undetected baseline clones. Singleton clones were defined as clones with 0 or 1 copy at C1D1, and non-singleton clones were defined as clones with 2 or more copies. By matching protein sequences in sorted samples from the same patient, clones expanded in unsorted samples were annotated as CD4+, CD8+ or unknown. Diversity changes from C1D1 to C4D1 were tested in paired samples using Wilcoxon tests. TCRdb took this table from immuneACCESS and kept in-frame rearrangements with V and J called. Such tables lack part of the clones; where checked against another copy, unresolved V genes explain under half of the gap, and the rest is unexplained. V, J and clone size are taken as reported in that table, and D and trimming were inferred from the DNA itself. For this sample there are around 28,000 clones; about 88% appear just once. The ten largest make up approximately 0.8% of the sample.

The input for sequencing was CD4+ T cells from blood, taken before the fourth cycle of nivolumab. This sequence originates from a human donor with classical Hodgkin lymphoma. Rearrangement joined TRBV19 to TRBJ1-1; the D gene identity is not certain. The CDR3 protein: CASSISLVFVRRDTEAFF. The DNA reads as follows: TGTGCCAGTAGCATATCCCTCGTTTTCGTAAGGCGGGACACTGAAGCTTTCTTT.